The 28 T cell receptor beta chains presented below share a single source sample, sequenced in a study of lymphopenia after photon versus proton radiotherapy. TCRdb's table, derived via immunoSEQ multiplex PCR, lists solely in-frame clones and lacks some. The sample lists about 40,000 clones; 85% to 90% were seen once. The material sequenced was peripheral blood, taken from a patient treated with proton-based radiotherapy. Source of these receptors: a woman aged 65 to 85 with pancreatic cancer. Some clones in this sample may be carry-over from other donors' samples.

This sequence joins TRBV5-5 and TRBJ2-1; 8 positions agree with TRBD1. Looked up from germline, CDR1 is SGHKS and CDR2 is YYEKEE (reference sequence). The J segment lost 6 bases and the V segment lost 0 bases, leaving 5 bases of the junction unmatched. CDR3 size: 15 residues. In DNA form, the CDR3 reads TGTGCCAGCAGCTTGGAACAGGGGGTCTTCAATGAGCAGTTCTTC. It translates to CASSLEQGVFNEQFF. Looking up the rest from reference TRBV5-5 and TRBJ2-1 gives the full variable domain: DAGVTQSPTHLIKTRGQQVTLRCSPISGHKSVSWYQQVLGQGPQFIFQYYEKEERGRGNFPDRFSARQFPNYSSELNVNALLLGDSALYLCASSLEQGVFNEQFFGPGTRLTVL.

V is TRBV30 and J is TRBJ2-1; D is ambiguous. This CDR3 has 12 residues. CDR1 and CDR2 (germline): GTSNPN, SVGIG (reference sequence). Trimming took 2 bases from V and 8 from J, leaving 10 bases between them. The DNA for the CDR3 is TGTGCCTGGAGTAGGACGGGCTATGAGCAGTTCTTC. Translated: CAWSRTGYEQFF.

This chain links TRBV4-2 with TRBJ1-1, with 7 nucleotides matching TRBD1. This CDR3 has 15 amino acids. Germline V CDR1 and CDR2: LGHNA, YNFKEQ. Unmatched junction bases numbered 4, after V lost 3 bases and J lost 0 bases. CDR3 nucleotide sequence: TGTGCCAGCAGCCAGAGGACAGGTTTGAACACTGAAGCTTTCTTT. Its translation is CASSQRTGLNTEAFF.

The chain carries TRBV2 and TRBJ2-1, with 7 positions matching TRBD1. The CDR3 is 14 amino acids. Germline V gene sequence: CDR1 SNHLY, CDR2 FYNNEI. Germline trimming cut 7 bases from V and 5 bases from J; bases unmatched to any gene: 8. Written as DNA, the CDR3 is TGTGCCAGCAAAGGAAGGGGGCGGCACAATGAGCAGTTCTTC. It is translated as CASKGRGRHNEQFF.

In regard to this clone: The junction does not match germline at one end; this may be a read error. The chain employs TRBV7-7 and TRBJ2-3; the D is unclear. This CDR3 region has 15 residues. CDR1 and CDR2 from the germline V gene are SSHAT and FNYEAQ (reference sequence). The CDR3 reads CASSLTVGSTDTQYF. Here the CDR3 DNA reads TGTGCTAGCAGCTTAACCGTGGGGAGCACAGATACGCAGTATTTT.

For the CDR3, the DNA is TGTGCCAGTAGTATTGGACAGGGGGCGATTTACCAAGAGACCCAGTACTTC. Translating it yields CASSIGQGAIYQETQYF. The chain employs TRBV19 and TRBJ2-5; 11 bases line up with TRBD1. This CDR3 contains 17 residues. Germline CDR1 is LNHDA and CDR2 is SQIVND (reference sequence). V lost 3 bases, J lost 0 bases, and 6 bases stayed unmatched.

This chain connects TRBV18 to TRBJ2-1, with D unresolved. CDR3 length equals 13 residues. Germline assignment: CDR1 KGHSH and CDR2 LQKENI. Deletions cut 2 bases from V and 8 bases from J, with 10 bases between. The CDR3 DNA reads TGTGCCAGCTCACCAAGGATGGGCGATGAGCAGTTCTTC. It codes for CASSPRMGDEQFF.

This clone has just one count. The J gene is TRBJ2-7, the V gene TRBV6-1; no clear D. V was clipped by 3 bases and J by 4 bases, with 13 bases between them. The V gene's germline CDR1 is MNHNS and CDR2 SASEGT. The CDR3 is made up of 14 amino acids. The CDR3 DNA follows: TGTGCCAGCAGTGAGCACAGCGACCTTTACGAGCAGTACTTC. This gives the protein CASSEHSDLYEQYF.

This chain uses TRBV28 with TRBJ1-1; TRBD1 matches 8 bases. Looked up from germline, CDR1 is MDHEN and CDR2 is SYDVKM. The CDR3 consists of 14 residues. The V and J ends lost 10 bases and 9 bases, in that order; junction bases with no gene match: 16. This CDR3 reads CATTLRDRGVKAFF. In nucleotides, the CDR3 is TGTGCCACCACTCTTCGAGACAGGGGTGTAAAAGCTTTCTTT.

The gene calls are TRBV28 and TRBJ2-1; a weak D match, TRBD2 (5 bases). The CDR3 totals 12 residues. CDR1 MDHEN and CDR2 SYDVKM come from the germline V gene. Trimming shortened V by 1 base and J by 8 bases, and 6 bases separated the two germline ends. The CDR3 loop is CASSLSGDEQFF. The CDR3 region has the DNA TGTGCCAGCAGTTTATCCGGGGATGAGCAGTTCTTC.

This clone was detected only a few times. The V and J genes are TRBV30 and TRBJ2-1; 9 bases align to TRBD2. Germline lookup yields CDR1 GTSNPN and CDR2 SVGIG (reference sequence). This CDR3 is built from 15 residues. Trimming took 3 bases from V and 7 from J; bases not matched to a gene: 10. This CDR3 reads CAWRIGAGGLNEQFF. Written as DNA, the CDR3 is TGTGCCTGGAGAATCGGAGCGGGAGGATTAAATGAGCAGTTCTTC. The full variable domain, completed using reference TRBV30 and TRBJ2-1, is SQTIHQWPATLVQPVGSPLSLECTVEGTSNPNLYWYRQAAGRGLQLLFYSVGIGQISSEVPQNLSASRPQDRQFILSSKKLLLSDSGFYLCAWRIGAGGLNEQFFGPGTRLTVL.

The chain carries TRBV6-1 and TRBJ2-5; 7 nucleotides agree with TRBD2. CDR1 and CDR2 (germline): MNHNS, SASEGT. Trimming removed 5 bases from V and 3 bases from J; junction bases left unmatched: 6. CDR3 length equals 14 residues. CDR3 DNA sequence: TGTGCCAGCAGTTGGCTGGGGGGGGAAGAGACCCAGTACTTC. It translates to CASSWLGGEETQYF.

The chain recombines TRBV5-1 with TRBJ2-5; 8 bases align to TRBD1. V lost 3 bases and J lost 5; bases outside the gene matches: 6. Per the germline V gene, CDR1 is SGHRS and CDR2 is YFSETQ. CDR3 length: 14 amino acids. The CDR3: CASSSGTGAETQYF. The CDR3, as DNA: TGCGCCAGCAGCTCAGGGACAGGAGCGGAGACCCAGTACTTC.

The chain combines TRBV7-6 with TRBJ2-5; possible D gene TRBD2, 7 bases. The CDR3 length is 16 residues. V lost 1 base, J lost 3 bases, and 15 bases lay in between. Looked up from germline, CDR1 is SGHVS and CDR2 is FNYEAQ. The CDR3, as DNA: TGTGCCAGCAGCTTAGTTGGGGCGGGGGCTGAAGAGACCCAGTACTTC. Translated, it gives CASSLVGAGAEETQYF.

Only a few counts were recorded for this clone. The chain uses TRBV7-9 and TRBJ1-3; 10 bases fit TRBD1. CDR3 length: 15 residues. Trimming cost V 5 bases and J 3 bases; bases outside gene matches: 4. In germline, CDR1 is SEHNR, CDR2 FQNEAQ (reference sequence). The CDR3 is CASSVGQGLGNTIYF. The CDR3 DNA reads TGTGCCAGCAGCGTGGGACAGGGGCTTGGAAACACCATATATTTT. Filled out from reference TRBV7-9 and TRBJ1-3, the complete variable domain reads DTGVSQNPRHKITKRGQNVTFRCDPISEHNRLYWYRQTLGQGPEFLTYFQNEAQLEKSRLLSDRFSAERPKGSFSTLEIQRTEQGDSAMYLCASSVGQGLGNTIYFGEGSWLTVV.

V gene TRBV5-1 combines with J gene TRBJ2-3, with 8 bases that match TRBD1. V shed 0 bases, J shed 3 bases, and the junction held 3 bases outside the gene matches. The CDR3 consists of 15 residues. The germline V gene has CDR1 SGHRS and CDR2 YFSETQ. This CDR3 reads CASSLENRGTDTQYF. DNA for the CDR3: TGCGCCAGCAGCTTGGAAAACAGGGGGACAGATACGCAGTATTTT.

This clone was detected once. The V and J genes are TRBV9 and TRBJ1-2, with TRBD1 matching over 8 bases. CDR3 size: 15 residues. Looked up from germline, CDR1 is SGDLS and CDR2 is YYNGEE. The trim removed 0 bases at V and 7 bases at J, leaving 8 bases unmatched. CDR3 residues: CASSVEWTGYSGYTF. CDR3 coding DNA: TGTGCCAGCAGCGTAGAATGGACAGGGTATTCTGGCTACACCTTC.

The CDR3 reads CASRVQGGQPQHF. CDR3 bases: TGTGCCAGCAGGGTTCAGGGGGGTCAGCCCCAGCATTTT. The chain carries TRBV28 and TRBJ1-5, with TRBD1 identical over 7 bases. CDR1 and CDR2 from the germline V gene are MDHEN and SYDVKM. CDR3 length equals 13 residues. J gave up 6 bases and V 6 bases, and 5 bases lay outside the gene matches.

This chain links TRBV28 with TRBJ1-2; weak D call: TRBD1 (5 bases). Germline V lookup: CDR1 MDHEN, CDR2 SYDVKM. The length of the CDR3 is 11 residues. V lost 6 bases to trimming and J lost 11 bases, with 13 bases between them. The CDR3, as DNA: TGTGCCAGCAGGACCCTAGAGGGGTACACCTTC. Protein: CASRTLEGYTF.

The J gene is TRBJ2-7, the V gene TRBV19, with TRBD2 matching 11 bases. CDR1 and CDR2 from the germline V gene are LNHDA and SQIVND (reference sequence). The V gene end was trimmed by 8 bases and the J gene end by 5 bases; junction bases not matched to a gene: 8. CDR3 size: 14 residues. This CDR3 reads CASARLAGIHEQYF. The CDR3 bases are TGTGCCAGTGCCCGACTAGCGGGAATCCACGAGCAGTACTTC.

This clone appeared a few times. The CDR3 region is CASSYRSNQPQHF. For the CDR3, the DNA is TGTGCCAGCAGTTACCGTAGCAATCAGCCCCAGCATTTT. V is TRBV6-7 and J is TRBJ1-5; D remains unclear. TRBV6-7 is an ORF for which the function is uncertain. The CDR3 is 13 residues long. The germline V and J ends were trimmed by 2 bases and 0 bases, with 2 bases remaining between them.

The V gene is TRBV19, the J gene TRBJ2-6, with D hard to call. The CDR3 runs to 15 residues. CDR1 is LNHDA and CDR2 is SQIVND in the germline V gene (reference sequence). The germline V and J ends were trimmed by 6 bases and 0 bases, with 9 bases remaining between them. The CDR3: CASRSSDSGANVLTF. The CDR3 DNA reads as TGTGCCAGTAGATCCAGTGACTCTGGGGCCAACGTCCTGACTTTC.

For the CDR3, the DNA is TGTGCCAGCAGTTTGGGGGGCCCCTACGAGCAGTACTTC. It is translated as CASSLGGPYEQYF. This chain joins TRBV28 and TRBJ2-7; D tentatively fits TRBD1 or TRBD2 (6 bases each). Germline V gene data show CDR1 as MDHEN and CDR2 as SYDVKM. The CDR3 has 13 amino acids. The V end lost 3 bases, the J end lost 2 bases, and 8 bases lay between the germline ends.

The rearrangement joins TRBV7-6 to TRBJ2-7; D perhaps matches TRBD2 (6 bases). V dropped 1 base and J dropped 6 bases, with 16 bases sitting between them. There are 15 residues in the CDR3. The germline V gene has CDR1 SGHVS and CDR2 FNYEAQ. DNA of the CDR3: TGTGCCAGCAGCTTAGTGGCTAGCGAGTCGGGCGAGCAGTACTTC. It codes for CASSLVASESGEQYF.

This clone was seen only once. As DNA, the CDR3 is TGTGCCAGCTCACGTACAAATAATTTCTACCGGGACAGTCCTGGAAACACCATATATTTT. Encoded protein: CASSRTNNFYRDSPGNTIYF. The genes are TRBV18 and TRBJ1-3, with 7 bases matching TRBD1. The germline CDR1 and CDR2 sequences are KGHSH and LQKENI. V was clipped by 4 bases and J by 2 bases; unmatched bases: 20. The CDR3 totals 20 residues.

The chain recombines TRBV11-2 with TRBJ2-7; TRBD1 might be the D (6 bases). The ends were cut back, 5 bases at V and 2 bases at J, with 10 bases in the middle. The CDR3 sequence is 13 residues long. Germline CDR1 reads SGHAT; CDR2 reads FQNNGV. CDR3: CASSASGAYEQYF. CDR3 sequence (DNA): TGTGCCAGCAGCGCCTCAGGGGCCTACGAGCAGTACTTC.

This clone was counted only a few times. The chain couples TRBV29-1 to TRBJ2-1, with 9 bases fitting TRBD2. Germline trimming cut 1 base from V and 1 base from J; bases unmatched to any gene: 8. Germline assignment: CDR1 SQVTM and CDR2 ANQGSEA. The CDR3 sequence is 17 residues long. This chain's CDR3 is CSVEGWESGRSYNEQFF. CDR3 in DNA: TGCAGCGTTGAAGGATGGGAAAGCGGGAGGTCCTACAATGAGCAGTTCTTC.

V and J are TRBV2 and TRBJ2-1, with 11 bases matching TRBD2. CDR1 and CDR2 from the germline V gene are SNHLY and FYNNEI. Trimming at V came to 7 bases and at J to 7 bases, leaving 12 bases not matched to a gene. This CDR3 is built from 16 residues. The DNA of the CDR3 is TGTGCCAGCAATATCCTACTAGCGGGAGTGAGAAATGAGCAGTTCTTC. Translation gives CASNILLAGVRNEQFF.